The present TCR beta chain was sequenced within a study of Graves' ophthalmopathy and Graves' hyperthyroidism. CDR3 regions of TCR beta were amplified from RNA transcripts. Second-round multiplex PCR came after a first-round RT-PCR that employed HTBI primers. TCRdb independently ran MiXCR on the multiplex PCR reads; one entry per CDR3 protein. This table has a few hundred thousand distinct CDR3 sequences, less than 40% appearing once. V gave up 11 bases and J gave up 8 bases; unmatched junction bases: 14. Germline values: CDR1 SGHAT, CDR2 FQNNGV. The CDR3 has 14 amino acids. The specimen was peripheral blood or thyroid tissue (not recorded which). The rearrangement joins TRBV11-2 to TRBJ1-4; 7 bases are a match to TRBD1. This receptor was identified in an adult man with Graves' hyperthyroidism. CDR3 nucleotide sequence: TGTGCCTGGAGTACAGGGGAGGCTGGGGAAAAACTGTTTTTT. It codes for CAWSTGEAGEKLFF.